The TCR beta chain under discussion was sequenced for a study of OX40 agonist ivuxolimab in advanced cancers. CDR3 size: 15 residues. Germline CDR1 reads MNHEY; CDR2 reads SMNVEV (reference sequence). Trimming removed 6 bases from V and 0 bases from J, with 15 bases in between. Assay: immunoSEQ multiplex PCR; the TCRdb copy retains only in-frame clones and omits some. Here the sample spans around 66,000 clones, around 87% being singletons. The source material was CD4+ or CD8+ T cells sorted from blood, sampled in a trial of the OX40 agonist ivuxolimab. The rearrangement joins TRBV27 to TRBJ2-7; D is possibly TRBD1 or TRBD2 (6 bases each). The receptor comes from an adult with an advanced solid tumor such as melanoma, head and neck, liver or kidney cancer. CDR3 region: CASSRGGQSSYEQYF. CDR3 nucleotides: TGTGCCAGCAGCAGGGGAGGACAGAGCTCCTACGAGCAGTACTTC.